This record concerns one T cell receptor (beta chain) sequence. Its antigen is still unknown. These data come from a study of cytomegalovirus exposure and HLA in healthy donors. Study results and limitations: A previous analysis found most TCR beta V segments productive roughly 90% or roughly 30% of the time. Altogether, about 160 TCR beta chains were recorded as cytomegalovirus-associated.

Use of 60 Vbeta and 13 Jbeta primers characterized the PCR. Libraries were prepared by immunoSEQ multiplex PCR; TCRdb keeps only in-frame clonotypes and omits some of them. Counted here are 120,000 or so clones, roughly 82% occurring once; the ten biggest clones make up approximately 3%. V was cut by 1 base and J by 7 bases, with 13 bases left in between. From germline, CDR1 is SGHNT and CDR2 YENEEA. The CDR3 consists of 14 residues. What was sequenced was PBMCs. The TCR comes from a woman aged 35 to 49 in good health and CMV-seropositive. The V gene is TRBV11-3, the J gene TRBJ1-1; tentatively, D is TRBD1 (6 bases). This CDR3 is CASSLAGGAGEAFF. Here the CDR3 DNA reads TGTGCCAGCAGCTTAGCGGGGGGCGCGGGTGAAGCTTTCTTT.